The 25 T cell receptor beta chains reported below all come from one sample, sequenced in a study of blood T cell repertoires in COVID-19. Here immunoSEQ multiplex PCR was the method, and the copy in TCRdb shows in-frame clones only, minus some. Of roughly 290,000 clones in the sample, about four fifths were seen once. The specimen sequenced was peripheral blood. The source is a person aged 65-85 years with COVID-19, enrolled during active disease.

The chain couples TRBV19 to TRBJ1-5; D unresolved. This CDR3 region has 13 residues. Trimming left V 4 bases short and J 4 bases short, with 8 bases between. In germline, CDR1 is LNHDA, CDR2 SQIVND (reference sequence). The CDR3 protein is CASSSQANQPQHF. As DNA, the CDR3 is TGTGCCAGTAGTAGCCAGGCAAATCAGCCCCAGCATTTT.

This clone was detected a few times. The genes are TRBV5-1 and TRBJ1-1; TRBD1 is a possible D gene (6 bases). This CDR3 is built from 14 residues. V dropped 2 bases and J dropped 1 base, with 9 bases sitting between them. Germline loops: CDR1 SGHRS, CDR2 YFSETQ. Written as DNA, the CDR3 is TGCGCCAGCAGCTTAGGACAGTCGAACACTGAAGCTTTCTTT. It specifies CASSLGQSNTEAFF.

The chain carries TRBV7-9 and TRBJ2-7; the D gene is possibly TRBD2 (5 bases). The germline V and J ends were trimmed by 1 base and 4 bases, with 11 bases remaining between them. This CDR3 region has 14 residues. Germline CDR1 is SEHNR and CDR2 is FQNEAQ (reference sequence). In nucleotides, the CDR3 is TGTGCCAGCAGCTTAGTTGGTCGGGGTTACGAGCAGTACTTC. Residues: CASSLVGRGYEQYF.

This chain links TRBV2 with TRBJ2-2, with no clear D. This CDR3 region has 13 residues. Looked up from germline, CDR1 is SNHLY and CDR2 is FYNNEI. V lost 5 bases to trimming and J lost 3 bases, with 7 bases between them. The CDR3 reads CASSREYTGELFF. The CDR3 nucleotides read TGTGCCAGCAGTCGAGAGTACACCGGGGAGCTGTTTTTT.

A few counts support this clone. The chain uses TRBV19 and TRBJ2-4, with 10 bases fitting TRBD2. This CDR3 comprises 18 residues. V lost 8 bases to trimming and J lost 1 base; unmatched junction nucleotides: 14. Looked up from germline, CDR1 is LNHDA and CDR2 is SQIVND (reference sequence). The CDR3: CASQGAGGPGFAKNIQYF. As DNA, the CDR3 is TGTGCCAGTCAAGGAGCGGGAGGGCCCGGGTTTGCCAAAAACATTCAGTACTTC. The full variable domain, its missing parts supplied by reference TRBV19 and TRBJ2-4, is DGGITQSPKYLFRKEGQNVTLSCEQNLNHDAMYWYRQDPGQGLRLIYYSQIVNDFQKGDIAEGYSVSREKKESFPLTVTSAQKNPTAFYLCASQGAGGPGFAKNIQYFGAGTRLSVL.

The chain joins TRBV12-2 to TRBJ2-1; the D call in the table, TRBD2, was not verified against the DNA. TRBV12-2 is assigned pseudogene status. The CDR3 runs 16 residues. The CDR3 region is CASRLVKLDPYNEQFF. The CDR3 coding sequence is TGTGCAAGTCGCTTAGTAAAGCTAGACCCCTACAATGAGCAGTTCTTC.

The chain's CDR3 is CASSLTSGGPNTGELFF. The CDR3 DNA reads TGTGCCAGCAGCTTGACTAGCGGGGGCCCGAACACCGGGGAGCTGTTTTTT. The rearrangement uses TRBV7-9 and TRBJ2-2; TRBD2 matches at 12 bases. Germline values: CDR1 SEHNR, CDR2 FQNEAQ (reference sequence). Trimming took 3 bases from V and 0 from J; bases not matched to a gene: 2. CDR3 length: 17 residues.

V gene TRBV9 combines with J gene TRBJ2-3; 8 bases are a match to TRBD2. The CDR3 consists of 15 residues. V was pared by 4 bases and J by 0 bases, with 4 bases of the junction left unmatched. CDR1 SGDLS and CDR2 YYNGEE come from the germline V gene. Written as DNA, the CDR3 is TGTGCCAGCAGCCTGAGCGGGGGTAGCACAGATACGCAGTATTTT. Residues: CASSLSGGSTDTQYF.

The table lists this clone with a few counts. V is TRBV9 and J is TRBJ2-1, with TRBD2 matching 12 bases. V lost 4 bases to trimming and J lost 9 bases; unmatched junction nucleotides: 11. This CDR3 has 16 amino acids. Germline V lookup: CDR1 SGDLS, CDR2 YYNGEE. The DNA of the CDR3 is TGTGCCAGCAGCCCCACTAGCGGGGGGACCCGAGTTGAGCAGTTCTTC. Translation: CASSPTSGGTRVEQFF.

V is TRBV6-2 or TRBV6-3 and J is TRBJ2-3; TRBD2 matches at 7 bases. CDR3 length equals 11 residues. CDR1 MNHEY and CDR2 SVGEGT come from the germline V gene. Losses at the gene ends were 5 bases for V and 10 bases for J; bases not matched to a gene: 3. CDR3 DNA: TGTGCCAGCAGTGATAGCGGGTCGCAGTATTTT. As protein: CASSDSGSQYF.

V gene TRBV5-1 combines with J gene TRBJ1-3, with D possibly being TRBD1 (5 bases). There are 16 residues in the CDR3. V lost 3 bases and J lost 2, with 15 bases in between. CDR1 is SGHRS and CDR2 is YFSETQ in the germline V gene. This CDR3 reads CASSSGGGSAGNTIYF. CDR3 in DNA: TGCGCCAGCAGCTCCGGGGGGGGATCGGCTGGAAACACCATATATTTT.

The rearrangement joins TRBV9 to TRBJ2-1; 9 bases are a match to TRBD2. Germline V gene data show CDR1 as SGDLS and CDR2 as YYNGEE. With 4 bases clipped from V and 0 bases from J, the junction kept 11 bases outside the gene matches. The CDR3 has 18 residues. For the CDR3, the DNA is TGTGCCAGCAGCAGGGGGCTAGCGGGGATCGGCTCCTACAATGAGCAGTTCTTC. Protein: CASSRGLAGIGSYNEQFF.

This chain joins TRBV5-1 and TRBJ1-4; tentatively, D is TRBD1 (5 bases). The CDR3 runs to 14 residues. Trimming pared 3 bases from V and 5 bases from J, leaving 11 bases between. Germline V gives CDR1 SGHRS, CDR2 YFSETQ. This chain's CDR3 is CASSSAGGNEKLFF. The CDR3 DNA follows: TGCGCCAGCAGCTCCGCCGGGGGGAATGAAAAACTGTTTTTT.

The rearrangement joins TRBV3-1 (or the pseudogene TRBV3-2) to TRBJ2-6; possible D gene TRBD2, 5 bases. The CDR3 spans 15 residues. Germline V gene lookup returns CDR1 LGHDT and CDR2 YNNKEL (reference sequence). Trimming cost V 4 bases and J 1 base, with 8 bases left between them. CDR3 DNA sequence: TGTGCCAGCAGCCTCCGAGGGTCTGGGGCCAACGTCCTGACTTTC. Translation gives CASSLRGSGANVLTF.

The V call is TRBV9, the J call TRBJ1-5; D might be TRBD1 (6 bases). The CDR3 contains 15 residues. Trimming took off 4 bases at V and 4 bases at J, with 15 bases between the two ends. In germline, CDR1 is SGDLS, CDR2 YYNGEE. The CDR3 bases are TGTGCCAGCAGCCTAGGGGGGACAACAAATCAGCCCCAGCATTTT. Its translation: CASSLGGTTNQPQHF.

This rearrangement joins TRBV10-3 to TRBJ2-7; D remains ambiguous. V dropped 0 bases and J dropped 0 bases, with 6 bases sitting between them. Germline CDR1 and CDR2: ENHRY and SYGVKD. The CDR3 sequence is 14 residues long. The CDR3 DNA sequence: TGTGCCATCAGTGAGTCCGGTATCTCCTACGAGCAGTACTTC. Protein: CAISESGISYEQYF.

This chain connects TRBV16 to TRBJ1-5; 10 bases are shared with TRBD1. J lost 3 bases, V lost 4 bases, and 6 bases had no gene match. The germline V gene encodes CDR1 KGHSY and CDR2 FQNENV. This CDR3 is built from 16 residues. This CDR3 reads CASSPGQGFNNQPQHF. For the CDR3, the DNA is TGTGCCAGCAGCCCGGGACAGGGGTTTAACAATCAGCCCCAGCATTTT. Together with reference TRBV16 and TRBJ1-5, the CDR3 gives the full variable domain: GEEVAQTPKHLVRGEGQKAKLYCAPIKGHSYVFWYQQVLKNEFKFLISFQNENVFDETGMPKERFSAKCLPNSPCSLEIQATKLEDSAVYFCASSPGQGFNNQPQHFGDGTRLSIL.

V gene TRBV19 combines with J gene TRBJ1-6, with D possibly TRBD1 on 5 matching bases. Germline loops: CDR1 LNHDA, CDR2 SQIVND (reference sequence). The V gene lost 7 bases and the J gene lost 10 bases, with 17 bases spanning the gap. The CDR3 has 14 residues. CDR3 DNA: TGTGCCAGTAATCTGGAGGGGCCGAAGTCACCCCTCCACTTT. Residues: CASNLEGPKSPLHF.

The V and J genes are TRBV5-1 and TRBJ1-2; weak D call: TRBD1 (6 bases). The CDR3 has 13 amino acids. With 4 bases removed from V and 5 bases from J, the gap between germline ends came to 12 bases. The germline gives CDR1 SGHRS, CDR2 YFSETQ. The DNA of the CDR3 is TGCGCCAGCAGCCAGGGACATTTGTATGGCTACACCTTC. Residues: CASSQGHLYGYTF.

The rearrangement uses TRBV6-5 and TRBJ1-1; TRBD1 matches 8 bases. Germline loops: CDR1 MNHEY, CDR2 SVGAGI. The CDR3 consists of 12 residues. V lost 8 bases and J lost 6; bases outside the gene matches: 5. The CDR3 loop reads CASDQGASEAFF. In DNA, the CDR3 is TGTGCCAGCGATCAGGGGGCCTCTGAAGCTTTCTTT.

V and J are TRBV7-6 and TRBJ1-5, with TRBD1 matching 11 bases. The CDR3 covers 19 residues. J gave up 0 bases and V 2 bases, and 9 bases lay outside the gene matches. Germline-derived CDR1 and CDR2 are SGHVS and FNYEAQ. In DNA form, the CDR3 reads TGTGCCAGCAGCTTAACAACCGGGACAGGGGGTTATAGCAATCAGCCCCAGCATTTT. Protein product: CASSLTTGTGGYSNQPQHF.

The V and J genes are TRBV2 and TRBJ1-1; D gene uncertain. Trimming pared 7 bases from V and 2 bases from J, leaving 11 bases between. This CDR3 contains 13 residues. Germline loops: CDR1 SNHLY, CDR2 FYNNEI. Here the CDR3 reads CASNVGPNTEAFF. The CDR3 bases are TGTGCCAGCAATGTGGGCCCTAACACTGAAGCTTTCTTT.

This chain uses TRBV7-9 with TRBJ1-2; perhaps TRBD1 as D (6 bases). V was trimmed by 1 base and J by 8 bases, leaving 11 bases between them. Looked up from germline, CDR1 is SEHNR and CDR2 is FQNEAQ (reference sequence). This CDR3 spans 13 amino acids. The CDR3 protein is CASSLDRVGGYTF. For the CDR3, the DNA is TGTGCCAGCAGCTTAGACAGGGTGGGAGGCTACACCTTC.

Only a few counts were recorded for this clone. The chain employs TRBV7-8 and TRBJ1-4; possible D gene TRBD1, 6 bases. The CDR3 contains 15 residues. V shed 4 bases and J shed 7 bases, with 16 bases lying between them. Germline values: CDR1 SGHVS, CDR2 FQNEAQ. CDR3 region: CASSSTGPGGEKLFF. CDR3 coding DNA: TGTGCCAGCAGCTCTACAGGGCCGGGGGGTGAAAAACTGTTTTTT.

The DNA of the CDR3 is TGTGCCAGCAGCGGGACAGGGAATGAAAAACTGTTTTTT. Its translation is CASSGTGNEKLFF. The chain has TRBV7-2 and TRBJ1-4, with TRBD1 matching 9 bases. The CDR3 consists of 13 residues. Germline CDR1 is SGHTA and CDR2 is FQGNSA. The J segment lost 5 bases and the V segment lost 5 bases, leaving 0 bases of the junction unmatched.